Below are 20 T cell receptor beta chains sequenced from a single sample in a study of CD8+ T cells in alopecia areata. RNA extraction and reverse transcription yielded cDNA as sequencing template. TCRdb's table, derived via immunoSEQ multiplex PCR, lists solely in-frame clones and lacks some. The table shows roughly 100,000 clones, with 55% occurring only once. Material: CD4+ T cells sorted from blood. The receptors stem from a human donor in good health.

The CDR3 region is CASSEIGTGNYGYTF. For the CDR3, the DNA is TGCGCCAGCAGCGAAATCGGGACAGGGAACTATGGCTACACCTTC. V usage is TRBV5-1 and J usage is TRBJ1-2, with TRBD1 matching over 9 bases. Germline values: CDR1 SGHRS, CDR2 YFSETQ. J lost 2 bases, V lost 4 bases, and 6 bases had no gene match. This CDR3 spans 15 amino acids.

This clone was seen a handful of times. This chain connects TRBV15 to TRBJ1-1; tentatively, D is TRBD1 (6 bases). V lost 1 base and J 4 bases, leaving 16 bases between the germline ends. This CDR3 is 16 amino acids long. Germline values: CDR1 LNHNV, CDR2 YYDKDF (reference sequence). The CDR3 loop is CATSRGAGARFTEAFF. The CDR3 DNA sequence: TGTGCCACCAGCAGAGGGGCGGGGGCGCGTTTCACTGAAGCTTTCTTT. Filled out from reference TRBV15 and TRBJ1-1, the complete variable domain reads DAMVIQNPRYQVTQFGKPVTLSCSQTLNHNVMYWYQQKSSQAPKLLFHYYDKDFNNEADTPDNFQSRRPNTSFCFLDIRSPGLGDTAMYLCATSRGAGARFTEAFFGQGTRLTVV.

This clone was seen a few times. J is TRBJ2-1 and V is TRBV5-1; D is unclear. V gave up 0 bases and J gave up 2 bases, with 9 bases separating them. Germline loops: CDR1 SGHRS, CDR2 YFSETQ. This CDR3 contains 15 residues. The CDR3 protein is CASSLGQLTYNEQFF. CDR3 DNA: TGCGCCAGCAGCTTGGGCCAGTTAACCTACAATGAGCAGTTCTTC. The whole variable domain, remainder taken from reference TRBV5-1 and TRBJ2-1, is KAGVTQTPRYLIKTRGQQVTLSCSPISGHRSVSWYQQTPGQGLQFLFEYFSETQRNKGNFPGRFSGRQFSNSRSEMNVSTLELGDSALYLCASSLGQLTYNEQFFGPGTRLTVL.

This clone was detected a few times. The chain combines TRBV5-5 with TRBJ1-4; D unresolved. Germline V lookup: CDR1 SGHKS, CDR2 YYEKEE (reference sequence). The CDR3 loop spans 13 amino acids. V lost 3 bases, J lost 10 bases, and 13 bases lay in between. The chain's CDR3 is CASSYETLGKLFF. CDR3 nucleotides: TGTGCCAGCAGCTACGAGACCTTGGGAAAACTGTTTTTT.

This clone has only a few counts. V usage is TRBV28 and J usage is TRBJ2-7; the D is unclear. The V gene's germline CDR1 is MDHEN and CDR2 SYDVKM. Trimming removed 8 bases from V and 5 bases from J, with 7 bases in between. This CDR3 region has 10 residues. CDR3 region: CASGPHEQYF. DNA for the CDR3: TGTGCCAGCGGACCCCACGAGCAGTACTTC.

The CDR3 nucleotides are TGTGCCTGGAACTTCCAGGGATACACTGAAGCTTTCTTT. Translating it yields CAWNFQGYTEAFF. The chain uses TRBV30 and TRBJ1-1, with a possible D match to TRBD1 (5 bases). CDR1 GTSNPN and CDR2 SVGIG come from the germline V gene (reference sequence). The CDR3 has 13 amino acids. V gave up 4 bases and J gave up 3 bases, with 12 bases separating them.

The gene calls are TRBV4-1 and TRBJ1-6; D is uncertain. The V and J ends lost 0 bases and 3 bases respectively, with 18 bases between them. Germline CDR1 is MGHRA and CDR2 is YSYEKL. CDR3 size: 19 residues. The CDR3 DNA sequence: TGCGCCAGCAGCCAAGATCTACAGTTTGGCTCGGACTATAATTCACCCCTCCACTTT. It translates to CASSQDLQFGSDYNSPLHF.

The rearrangement joins TRBV29-1 to TRBJ2-5; D is uncertain. The germline CDR1 and CDR2 sequences are SQVTM and ANQGSEA. The CDR3 is made up of 11 amino acids. Trimming shortened V by 4 bases and J by 2 bases, and 5 bases separated the two germline ends. The CDR3 loop reads CSVVDQETQYF. The DNA of the CDR3 is TGCAGCGTTGTAGATCAAGAGACCCAGTACTTC.

CDR3 bases: TGTGCCAGCAGTTTAATCCCTCCAGGGTGGGGGTTAGGGGCCAACGTCCTGACTTTC. Protein: CASSLIPPGWGLGANVLTF. The rearrangement links TRBV27 to TRBJ2-6; tentatively, D is TRBD1 or TRBD2 (5 bases each). V gave up 2 bases and J gave up 4 bases, with 21 bases separating them. The germline gives CDR1 MNHEY, CDR2 SMNVEV (reference sequence). The CDR3 is 19 amino acids.

This clone was counted a few times. This rearrangement joins TRBV29-1 to TRBJ2-7; TRBD1 might be the D (5 bases). The CDR3 covers 12 residues. CDR1 and CDR2 from the germline V gene are SQVTM and ANQGSEA. V lost 4 bases and J lost 6, with 13 bases in between. CDR3: CSVVRDAAEQYF. The CDR3 DNA is TGCAGCGTTGTCAGGGATGCGGCCGAGCAGTACTTC.

The chain employs TRBV4-1 and TRBJ2-4, with D possibly matching TRBD2 (6 bases). The CDR3 loop spans 15 amino acids. Germline CDR1 is MGHRA and CDR2 is YSYEKL. V shed 0 bases and J shed 2 bases, with 8 bases lying between them. CDR3 sequence (DNA): TGCGCCAGCAGCCAAGACGCGGGAACCAAAAACATTCAGTACTTC. It is translated as CASSQDAGTKNIQYF.

This clone was seen just once. CDR3 nucleotide sequence: TGTGCCTGGAGTTTAGGGGGCTTTCAGCCCCAGCATTTT. Translation gives CAWSLGGFQPQHF. The chain uses TRBV30 and TRBJ1-5; 7 nucleotides match TRBD1. Germline CDR1 reads GTSNPN; CDR2 reads SVGIG (reference sequence). V dropped 2 bases and J dropped 6; count of bases not matched to a gene: 4. The CDR3 spans 13 residues.

This rearrangement joins TRBV2 to TRBJ2-5, with 8 bases matching TRBD1. Germline V gene sequence: CDR1 SNHLY, CDR2 FYNNEI. The junction had 1 base not matched to a gene; V was cut back by 8 bases and J by 2 bases. The CDR3 is 12 residues long. The CDR3: CASDRGQETQYF. DNA for the CDR3: TGTGCCAGCGACAGGGGTCAAGAGACCCAGTACTTC.

This clone was counted a few times. The V call is TRBV2, the J call TRBJ1-1; TRBD1 is a possible D gene (5 bases). The germline gives CDR1 SNHLY, CDR2 FYNNEI. There are 14 residues in the CDR3. V lost 6 bases to trimming and J lost 3 bases, with 14 bases between them. CDR3 sequence: CASRAGREDTEAFF. The CDR3 nucleotides are TGTGCCAGCAGAGCCGGCAGGGAGGACACTGAAGCTTTCTTT.

The chain employs TRBV30 and TRBJ1-1; D is ambiguous. The V and J ends lost 5 bases and 0 bases respectively, with 10 bases between them. This CDR3 is built from 13 residues. Germline V lookup: CDR1 GTSNPN, CDR2 SVGIG (reference sequence). The CDR3 region is CAWARIMNTEAFF. CDR3 nucleotide sequence: TGTGCCTGGGCGAGGATTATGAACACTGAAGCTTTCTTT.

The chain carries TRBV5-4 and TRBJ2-3; D gene unclear. The CDR3 spans 11 residues. Per the germline V gene, CDR1 is SGHNT and CDR2 is YYREEE (reference sequence). Trimming took 0 bases from V and 6 from J, leaving 2 bases between them. This chain's CDR3 is CASSLDDTQYF. CDR3 DNA: TGTGCCAGCAGCTTGGACGATACGCAGTATTTT. The full variable domain, its missing parts supplied by reference TRBV5-4 and TRBJ2-3, is ETGVTQSPTHLIKTRGQQVTLRCSSQSGHNTVSWYQQALGQGPQFIFQYYREEENGRGNFPPRFSGLQFPNYSSELNVNALELDDSALYLCASSLDDTQYFGPGTRLTVL.

This clone was detected a few times. The chain has TRBV7-9 and TRBJ2-5; D is undetermined. V was pared by 3 bases and J by 5 bases, with 4 bases between. This CDR3 comprises 11 residues. Germline V gene data show CDR1 as SEHNR and CDR2 as FQNEAQ (reference sequence). CDR3 residues: CASSFSETQYF. CDR3 nucleotide sequence: TGTGCCAGCAGCTTTTCGGAGACCCAGTACTTC.

In this sample, this clone turned up a few times. A much more abundant neighbour one base away suggests this may be a read error. Different DNA sequences within this sample yield the same CDR3. The chain carries TRBV5-1 and TRBJ1-2; TRBD1 is a possible D gene (6 bases). CDR1 is SGHRS, CDR2 YFSETQ, per germline. This CDR3 comprises 13 residues. Trimming stripped 0 bases from V and 3 bases from J, with 6 bases between. In DNA, the CDR3 is TGCGCCAGCAGCTTGGACAGGGACTATGGCTACACCTTC. It yields the protein CASSLDRDYGYTF. The full variable domain, rest sourced from reference TRBV5-1 and TRBJ1-2, is KAGVTQTPRYLIKTRGQQVTLSCSPISGHRSVSWYQQTPGQGLQFLFEYFSETQRNKGNFPGRFSGRQFSNSRSEMNVSTLELGDSALYLCASSLDRDYGYTFGSGTRLTVV.

The V call is TRBV5-4, the J call TRBJ2-1; the D is unclear. The CDR3 is 13 residues long. The V and J ends lost 0 bases and 8 bases respectively, with 9 bases between them. Germline values: CDR1 SGHNT, CDR2 YYREEE (reference sequence). CDR3 DNA sequence: TGTGCCAGCAGCTTGGCCGGTAGTGATGAGCAGTTCTTC. Protein: CASSLAGSDEQFF.

The V call is TRBV5-1, the J call TRBJ2-3; no firm D call. V was cut by 5 bases and J by 4 bases, with 14 bases left in between. The CDR3 extends over 14 amino acids. The germline gives CDR1 SGHRS, CDR2 YFSETQ. CDR3 DNA: TGCGCCAGCAGTTCACTTCTAGACGCAGATACGCAGTATTTT. Translated: CASSSLLDADTQYF. Based on the CDR3 plus reference TRBV5-1 and TRBJ2-3, the full variable domain is KAGVTQTPRYLIKTRGQQVTLSCSPISGHRSVSWYQQTPGQGLQFLFEYFSETQRNKGNFPGRFSGRQFSNSRSEMNVSTLELGDSALYLCASSSLLDADTQYFGPGTRLTVL.